Here is one T cell receptor (beta chain) with its context. The V segment lost 3 bases and the J segment 2 bases; nucleotides outside the gene matches: 7. Germline V gene lookup returns CDR1 LNHDA and CDR2 SQIVND (reference sequence). The CDR3 has 16 residues. These data come from a study of blood T cell repertoires in COVID-19. Data came from immunoSEQ multiplex PCR; TCRdb stores just in-frame clones and leaves some out. The sample lists about 250,000 clones, roughly three quarters occurring once. Source material: peripheral blood. This sequence joins TRBV19 and TRBJ2-3; 8 bases agree with TRBD1. The source of this sequence is a woman in her thirties or forties with active or convalescent COVID-19. As DNA, the CDR3 is TGTGCCAGTAGTATGGGGCAGGGGGCGACCACAGATACGCAGTATTTT. Translating it yields CASSMGQGATTDTQYF. Using reference TRBV19 and TRBJ2-3 for the parts outside the CDR3, the full variable domain is DGGITQSPKYLFRKEGQNVTLSCEQNLNHDAMYWYRQDPGQGLRLIYYSQIVNDFQKGDIAEGYSVSREKKESFPLTVTSAQKNPTAFYLCASSMGQGATTDTQYFGPGTRLTVL.